The rows below give T cell receptor beta chains drawn from one sample of a study of blood T cell repertoires in COVID-19. Clones were sequenced by immunoSEQ multiplex PCR, and TCRdb holds only the in-frame ones, with some missing. The table shows around 250,000 clones, with approximately 82% occurring only once. Sequenced material: peripheral blood. The receptors were sampled from a woman under 30 with acute or convalescent COVID-19. Both conserved end residues are part of each CDR3. A D gene is named only where the DNA matches it firmly. A clone size is listed for some rows: how often the clone was seen (once, few, many), or a class if it is expanded.

v_call	j_call	d_call	clone_size	cdr3_aa	cdr3_nt
TRBV7-2	TRBJ2-1	TRBD2	.	CASRPGLAVNEQFF	TGTGCCAGCAGACCGGGACTAGCGGTCAATGAGCAGTTCTTC
TRBV5-1	TRBJ2-5	.	.	CASSLLMAAQETQYF	TGCGCCAGCAGCTTGTTGATGGCGGCCCAAGAGACCCAGTACTTC
TRBV4-3	TRBJ2-7	.	.	CASSQDYRGSYEQYF	TGCGCCAGCAGCCAAGATTACCGAGGTAGCTACGAGCAGTACTTC
TRBV7-3	TRBJ1-1	.	.	CASSVTQGAEAFF	TGTGCCAGCAGCGTGACACAGGGCGCTGAAGCTTTCTTT
TRBV13	TRBJ2-1	.	.	CASRSYGAPQFF	TGTGCCAGCAGATCCTACGGAGCCCCCCAGTTCTTC
TRBV20-1	TRBJ2-3	.	.	CSVVNTDTQYF	TGCAGTGTAGTGAACACAGATACGCAGTATTTT
TRBV7-7	TRBJ2-7	TRBD2	.	CASSLLAGPSYEQYF	TGTGCTAGCAGCTTACTAGCGGGTCCATCCTACGAGCAGTACTTC
TRBV7-2	TRBJ1-2	.	.	CASRPGENYGYTF	TGTGCCAGCAGACCGGGAGAGAACTATGGCTACACCTTC
TRBV29-1	TRBJ1-2	TRBD1	few	CSDWDREDYGYTF	TGCAGCGACTGGGACAGGGAGGACTATGGCTACACCTTC
TRBV25-1	TRBJ1-2	TRBD1	few	CASSETGTARWNYGYTF	TGTGCCAGCAGTGAAACCGGGACAGCCAGATGGAACTATGGCTACACCTTC
TRBV7-2	TRBJ1-1	.	many	CASSLEYRANTEAFF	TGTGCCAGCAGCTTAGAGTACAGGGCGAACACTGAAGCTTTCTTT
TRBV10-2	TRBJ2-7	TRBD1	.	CASSFGQGYEQYF	TGCGCCAGCAGCTTCGGACAGGGGTACGAGCAGTACTTC
TRBV19	TRBJ2-1	TRBD2	.	CATSGGLAGGGFDNEQFF	TGTGCCACGTCCGGGGGACTAGCGGGAGGGGGTTTTGACAATGAGCAGTTCTTC
TRBV6-1	TRBJ2-3	.	.	CASRERGGGETDTQYF	TGTGCCAGCAGGGAAAGGGGGGGAGGAGAGACAGATACGCAGTATTTT
TRBV11-2	TRBJ1-4	TRBD1	.	CASSLGTEINEKLFF	TGTGCCAGCAGCCTAGGGACAGAAATTAATGAAAAACTGTTTTTT
TRBV6-4	TRBJ2-2	.	.	CASSAQGGNTGELFF	TGTGCCAGCAGTGCGCAGGGGGGGAACACCGGGGAGCTGTTTTTT
TRBV28	TRBJ2-5	TRBD1	.	CASSLPTGGGETQYF	TGTGCCAGCAGTTTACCAACAGGGGGCGGGGAGACCCAGTACTTC
TRBV4-3	TRBJ2-5	TRBD2	.	CASSQDGTSGRAGMETQYF	TGCGCCAGCAGCCAAGATGGTACTAGCGGGAGGGCAGGGATGGAGACCCAGTACTTC
TRBV18	TRBJ1-1	.	.	CASSPPSRDQAFF	TGTGCCAGCTCACCACCGAGCAGGGATCAAGCTTTCTTT
TRBV30	TRBJ2-7	TRBD1	once	CAWGRGTGLTYEQYF	TGTGCCTGGGGCAGGGGGACAGGGCTAACCTACGAGCAGTACTTC
TRBV28	TRBJ1-2	.	once	CASSFATAGGDPPFYGYTF	TGTGCCAGCAGTTTCGCGACGGCGGGGGGGGATCCACCATTCTATGGCTACACCTTC
TRBV28	TRBJ1-2	.	.	CASSLFDTGTYGYTF	TGTGCCAGCAGTTTATTTGATACAGGGACCTATGGCTACACCTTC
TRBV28	TRBJ1-6	TRBD1	.	CASRVGTGISPLHF	TGTGCCAGCAGGGTCGGGACAGGAATTTCACCCCTCCACTTT
TRBV2	TRBJ2-1	TRBD2	few	CASRPWTSGRIYEQFF	TGTGCCAGCAGACCATGGACTAGCGGGAGGATATATGAGCAGTTCTTC
TRBV6-2/TRBV6-3	TRBJ2-5	.	.	CASSGSWQETQYF	TGTGCCAGCAGTGGTAGTTGGCAAGAGACCCAGTACTTC
TRBV4-2	TRBJ2-1	.	.	CASSQDQWSYNEQFF	TGTGCCAGCAGCCAAGATCAGTGGAGCTACAATGAGCAGTTCTTC
TRBV28	TRBJ1-2	.	.	CASSTGYGYTF	TGTGCCAGCAGTACAGGGTATGGCTACACCTTC